One and the same sample provided the 27 T cell receptor beta chains below, sequenced in a study of blood T cell repertoires in COVID-19. Repertoires were generated with immunoSEQ multiplex PCR, while TCRdb's copy carries only in-frame clones and drops some. In the table there are 250,000 to 300,000 clones, 75% to 90% of which are singletons. The sample taken for sequencing was peripheral blood. Receptors were obtained from a woman in her 70s with COVID-19, enrolled during active disease.

The chain recombines TRBV9 with TRBJ2-3, with a possible D match to TRBD2 (7 bases). This CDR3 region has 15 residues. Germline CDR1 reads SGDLS; CDR2 reads YYNGEE. The ends were cut back, 1 base at V and 4 bases at J, with 13 bases in the middle. The CDR3 bases are TGTGCCAGCAGCGTAAGGGGAGGGGGTCCAGATACGCAGTATTTT. Its translation is CASSVRGGGPDTQYF.

This clone has just one count. This chain links TRBV10-3 with TRBJ1-1, with 8 bases lining up with TRBD1. Germline CDR1 and CDR2: ENHRY and SYGVKD. With 6 bases clipped from V and 6 bases from J, the junction kept 6 bases outside the gene matches. This CDR3 has 13 amino acids. The CDR3 nucleotides read TGTGCCATCAGCCAAGGACAGGGACCTGAAGCTTTCTTT. Amino acid sequence: CAISQGQGPEAFF.

This rearrangement joins TRBV19 to TRBJ2-3; D possibly corresponds to TRBD1 (5 bases). Germline values: CDR1 LNHDA, CDR2 SQIVND (reference sequence). With 10 bases removed from V and 0 bases from J, the gap between germline ends came to 20 bases. The CDR3 runs to 16 residues. The CDR3 DNA follows: TGTGCCATTTTGGGGCCCGCAGATACTAGCACAGATACGCAGTATTTT. Translated: CAILGPADTSTDTQYF.

The CDR3 sequence is CASSLTREPPGELFF. The CDR3 nucleotides are TGTGCCAGCAGCTTAACCCGGGAACCACCCGGGGAGCTGTTTTTT. J is TRBJ2-2 and V is TRBV7-6, with D maybe TRBD2 (5 bases). Germline-derived CDR1 and CDR2 are SGHVS and FNYEAQ. V shed 2 bases and J shed 6 bases, with 13 bases lying between them. The CDR3 covers 15 residues.

The J gene is TRBJ2-7, the V gene TRBV3-1 (or the pseudogene TRBV3-2); a possible D gene is TRBD2 (5 bases). Germline V gives CDR1 LGHDT, CDR2 YNNKEL (reference sequence). This CDR3 spans 14 amino acids. Trimming took 4 bases from V and 6 from J, leaving 16 bases between them. The CDR3 DNA sequence: TGTGCCAGCAGCCCTGACGGGGAATATTCCGAGCAGTACTTC. Its translation is CASSPDGEYSEQYF.

This sequence joins TRBV9 and TRBJ2-5; the D is unclear. V dropped 4 bases and J dropped 4 bases, with 14 bases sitting between them. The CDR3 runs to 14 residues. Germline V gene data show CDR1 as SGDLS and CDR2 as YYNGEE. CDR3 bases: TGTGCCAGCAGCCCTCAGCTTGGAGCAGAGACCCAGTACTTC. Translated: CASSPQLGAETQYF.

This clone appeared a few times. Written as DNA, the CDR3 is TGTGCCTGCGTTGGGACTAGCGGACTACACGGGGAGCTGTTTTTT. Protein: CACVGTSGLHGELFF. This chain links TRBV30 with TRBJ2-2; 11 nucleotides agree with TRBD2. CDR1 and CDR2 (germline): GTSNPN, SVGIG (reference sequence). This CDR3 has 15 amino acids. V was clipped by 6 bases and J by 7 bases; unmatched bases: 10.

The genes are TRBV6-2 or TRBV6-3 and TRBJ1-5; D might be TRBD1 (6 bases). V shed 4 bases and J shed 0 bases, with 13 bases lying between them. In germline, CDR1 is MNHEY, CDR2 SVGEGT. This CDR3 has 16 amino acids. Here the CDR3 DNA reads TGTGCCAGCAGTTCGAGAGGACAGCTTAGCAATCAGCCCCAGCATTTT. Amino acid sequence: CASSSRGQLSNQPQHF.

J is TRBJ2-7 and V is TRBV29-1, with TRBD1 matching over 11 bases. Germline lookup yields CDR1 SQVTM and CDR2 ANQGSEA. Germline trimming cut 7 bases from V and 5 bases from J; bases unmatched to any gene: 4. The CDR3 is made up of 12 amino acids. The CDR3 region has the DNA TGCAGCGGGGGACAGGGGGGTGACGAGCAGTACTTC. Its protein product is CSGGQGGDEQYF.

The CDR3 sequence is CASNSHLNTEAFF. The CDR3 DNA reads TGTGCCAGCAACTCCCACCTGAACACTGAAGCTTTCTTT. V usage is TRBV28 and J usage is TRBJ1-1, with D unclear. CDR1 is MDHEN and CDR2 is SYDVKM in the germline V gene. This CDR3 has 13 residues. V was shortened by 7 bases and J by 0 bases, with 9 bases between the two germline ends.

The chain carries TRBV18 and TRBJ1-1; D call uncertain. The CDR3 covers 13 residues. Germline values: CDR1 KGHSH, CDR2 LQKENI. Trimming took 3 bases from V and 7 from J, leaving 12 bases between them. The CDR3 is CASSPTPIHEAFF. CDR3 sequence (DNA): TGTGCCAGCTCACCTACACCGATTCATGAAGCTTTCTTT.

V gene TRBV7-6 combines with J gene TRBJ2-1; 10 bases fit TRBD1. Germline CDR1 and CDR2: SGHVS and FNYEAQ. The CDR3 spans 16 residues. The trim removed 3 bases at V and 2 bases at J, leaving 4 bases unmatched. For the CDR3, the DNA is TGTGCCAGCAGCTTTCGGGACAGGGGTACCTACAATGAGCAGTTCTTC. Amino acid sequence: CASSFRDRGTYNEQFF.

This clone was seen just once. CDR3 nucleotide sequence: TGCAGCGTTTGGACAGGGGTGAACGAGCAGTACTTC. Its protein product is CSVWTGVNEQYF. The rearrangement links TRBV29-1 to TRBJ2-7; 9 positions match TRBD1. Per germline, CDR1 SQVTM and CDR2 ANQGSEA. J gave up 5 bases and V 5 bases, and 4 bases lay outside the gene matches. This CDR3 spans 12 amino acids.

V usage is TRBV6-5 and J usage is TRBJ2-5, with D hard to call. The CDR3 contains 13 residues. Deletions cut 6 bases from V and 5 bases from J, with 13 bases between. CDR1 and CDR2 from the germline V gene are MNHEY and SVGAGI. CDR3 residues: CASSPTQEETQYF. The CDR3 nucleotides are TGTGCCAGCAGCCCCACTCAAGAGGAGACCCAGTACTTC.

The J gene is TRBJ1-6, the V gene TRBV27; 8 bases match TRBD1. This CDR3 has 15 residues. V was clipped by 2 bases and J by 7 bases; unmatched bases: 4. The V gene's germline CDR1 is MNHEY and CDR2 SMNVEV (reference sequence). The CDR3 DNA sequence: TGTGCCAGCAGTTTACGGACAGGGTCGAATTCACCCCTCCACTTT. Protein: CASSLRTGSNSPLHF.

The chain carries TRBV6-5 and TRBJ1-1, with D perhaps TRBD1 (6 bases). Germline V gives CDR1 MNHEY, CDR2 SVGAGI. The CDR3 is made up of 14 amino acids. Trimming removed 4 bases at V and 1 base at J, with 10 bases between. The CDR3 bases are TGTGCCAGCAGTTCTCCGGGACAGAACACTGAAGCTTTCTTT. It is translated as CASSSPGQNTEAFF.

This clone was observed a few times. The CDR3 loop is CASSYTSGGNQPQHF. As DNA, the CDR3 is TGTGCCAGCAGTTACACCTCAGGGGGGAATCAGCCCCAGCATTTT. The V call is TRBV6-5, the J call TRBJ1-5, with 7 bases that match TRBD1. With 2 bases clipped from V and 4 bases from J, the junction kept 5 bases outside the gene matches. The CDR3 extends over 15 amino acids. Germline V gives CDR1 MNHEY, CDR2 SVGAGI.

The chain recombines TRBV29-1 with TRBJ2-4; TRBD1 matches at 9 bases. Germline CDR1 and CDR2: SQVTM and ANQGSEA. V was pared by 4 bases and J by 6 bases, with 4 bases of the junction left unmatched. The CDR3 consists of 13 residues. In DNA, the CDR3 is TGCAGCGTTGGGACAGGGGACTTAAACATTCAGTACTTC. It codes for CSVGTGDLNIQYF.

The rearrangement uses TRBV5-4 and TRBJ2-3; no clear D gene. Per the germline V gene, CDR1 is SGHNT and CDR2 is YYREEE (reference sequence). The length of the CDR3 is 15 residues. Between the trimmed V and J ends, which lost 4 bases and 2 bases, there was a span of 14 bases. CDR3 nucleotide sequence: TGTGCCAGCAGCGCCCGACGGGTGAACACAGATACGCAGTATTTT. It encodes CASSARRVNTDTQYF. Supplemented by reference TRBV5-4 and TRBJ2-3, the full variable domain reads ETGVTQSPTHLIKTRGQQVTLRCSSQSGHNTVSWYQQALGQGPQFIFQYYREEENGRGNFPPRFSGLQFPNYSSELNVNALELDDSALYLCASSARRVNTDTQYFGPGTRLTVL.

The chain links TRBV6-5 to TRBJ1-5, with 8 bases matching TRBD1. The CDR3 has 15 amino acids. With 10 bases clipped from V and 5 bases from J, the junction kept 13 bases outside the gene matches. Germline-derived CDR1 and CDR2 are MNHEY and SVGAGI. The CDR3 protein is CAIRTGGGRDQPQHF. CDR3 sequence (DNA): TGTGCCATACGAACAGGGGGTGGACGCGATCAGCCCCAGCATTTT.

The chain employs TRBV12-3 or TRBV12-4 and TRBJ2-7; weak D call: TRBD1 (6 bases). This CDR3 comprises 13 residues. Between the trimmed V and J ends, which lost 6 bases and 2 bases, there was a span of 11 bases. The CDR3 region has the DNA TGTGCCAGCAGCTCGGACAGACCCTACGAGCAGTACTTC. Protein product: CASSSDRPYEQYF.

The genes are TRBV7-8 and TRBJ2-2; D not certain. V gave up 2 bases and J gave up 0 bases, with 7 bases separating them. CDR1 and CDR2 (germline): SGHVS, FQNEAQ. This CDR3 region has 15 residues. This CDR3 reads CASSLQEPNTGELFF. As DNA, the CDR3 is TGTGCCAGCAGCTTACAGGAACCGAACACCGGGGAGCTGTTTTTT.

This sequence joins TRBV11-2 and TRBJ2-2; weak D call: TRBD2 (6 bases). CDR3 length: 16 amino acids. Germline lookup yields CDR1 SGHAT and CDR2 FQNNGV. V was clipped by 1 base and J by 2 bases, with 11 bases between them. This CDR3 is CASSLVAGLNTGELFF. CDR3 sequence (DNA): TGTGCCAGCAGCTTAGTTGCGGGACTTAACACCGGGGAGCTGTTTTTT.

The J gene is TRBJ2-2, the V gene TRBV7-2; no firm D call. V gave up 1 base and J gave up 0 bases, with 6 bases separating them. CDR1 and CDR2 (germline): SGHTA, FQGNSA. There are 15 residues in the CDR3. The DNA for the CDR3 is TGTGCCAGCAGCTTAGACTATACGAACACCGGGGAGCTGTTTTTT. Its translation: CASSLDYTNTGELFF. Full variable domain (outside the CDR3, taken from reference TRBV7-2 and TRBJ2-2): GAGVSQSPSNKVTEKGKDVELRCDPISGHTALYWYRQSLGQGLEFLIYFQGNSAPDKSGLPSDRFSAERTGGSVSTLTIQRTQQEDSAVYLCASSLDYTNTGELFFGEGSRLTVL.

The CDR3 region has the DNA TGTGCCAGCAGTTCGACGGGGGACATTCAGTACTTC. This sequence encodes CASSSTGDIQYF. This chain connects TRBV12-3 or TRBV12-4 to TRBJ2-4, with a weak D call TRBD2 (6 bases). This CDR3 spans 12 amino acids. V shed 4 bases and J shed 8 bases, with 9 bases lying between them.

The rearrangement links TRBV14 to TRBJ2-6; 9 nucleotides line up with TRBD1. With V trimmed by 0 bases and J by 0 bases, 3 bases remained unmatched. The CDR3 length is 18 residues. Germline CDR1 and CDR2: SGHDN and FVKESK. The CDR3 DNA follows: TGTGCCAGCAGCCAAGACGGGACAGGGAGCTCTGGGGCCAACGTCCTGACTTTC. Translating it yields CASSQDGTGSSGANVLTF.

The chain carries TRBV3-1 (or the pseudogene TRBV3-2) and TRBJ1-5; D gene ambiguous. CDR3 length: 14 residues. The V end lost 0 bases, the J end lost 6 bases, and 9 bases lay between the germline ends. Germline CDR1 and CDR2: LGHDT and YNNKEL (reference sequence). The CDR3 DNA reads TGTGCCAGCAGCCAAGATACGCTGGCTCAGCCCCAGCATTTT. It specifies CASSQDTLAQPQHF.